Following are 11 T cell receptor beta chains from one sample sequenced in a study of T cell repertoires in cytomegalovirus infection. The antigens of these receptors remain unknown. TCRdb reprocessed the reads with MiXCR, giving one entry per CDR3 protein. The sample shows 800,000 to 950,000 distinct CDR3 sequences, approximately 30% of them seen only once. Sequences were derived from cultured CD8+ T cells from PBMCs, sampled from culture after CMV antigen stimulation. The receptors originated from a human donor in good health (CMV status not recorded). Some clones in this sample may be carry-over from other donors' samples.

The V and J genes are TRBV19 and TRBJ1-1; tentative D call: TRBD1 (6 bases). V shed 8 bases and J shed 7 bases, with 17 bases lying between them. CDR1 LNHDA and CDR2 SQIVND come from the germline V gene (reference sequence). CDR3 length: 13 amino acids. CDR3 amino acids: CASLSGAGNEAFF. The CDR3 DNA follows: TGTGCCAGTTTATCAGGGGCAGGGAATGAAGCTTTCTTT.

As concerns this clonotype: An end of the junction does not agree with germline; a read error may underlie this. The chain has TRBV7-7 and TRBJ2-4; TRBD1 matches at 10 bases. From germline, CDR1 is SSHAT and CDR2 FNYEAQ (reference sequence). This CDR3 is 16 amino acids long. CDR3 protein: CASSPGTGVAKNIQYF. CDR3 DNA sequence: TGTGCTAGCAGCCCAGGGACAGGGGTAGCCAAAAACATTCAGTACTTC.

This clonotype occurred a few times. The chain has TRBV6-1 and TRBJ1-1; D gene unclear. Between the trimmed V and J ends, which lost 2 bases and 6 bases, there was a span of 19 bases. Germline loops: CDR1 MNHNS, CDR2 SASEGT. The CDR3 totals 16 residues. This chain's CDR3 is CASSEHGFGEGAEAFF. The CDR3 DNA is TGTGCCAGCAGTGAACACGGCTTCGGGGAGGGCGCTGAAGCTTTCTTT.

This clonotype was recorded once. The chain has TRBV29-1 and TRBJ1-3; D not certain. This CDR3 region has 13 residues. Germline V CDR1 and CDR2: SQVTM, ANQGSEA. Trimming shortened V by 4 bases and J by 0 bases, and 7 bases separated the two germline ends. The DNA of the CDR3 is TGCAGCGTTGTAGGGAGCTCTGGAAACACCATATATTTT. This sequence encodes CSVVGSSGNTIYF.

CDR3 in DNA: TGTGCCAGCAGTTCGCGGGTAGGGCACAATGAGCAGTTCTTC. Translated, it gives CASSSRVGHNEQFF. J is TRBJ2-1 and V is TRBV12-3 or TRBV12-4, with D possibly being TRBD2 (5 bases). The CDR3 spans 14 residues. V shed 4 bases and J shed 5 bases, with 12 bases lying between them.

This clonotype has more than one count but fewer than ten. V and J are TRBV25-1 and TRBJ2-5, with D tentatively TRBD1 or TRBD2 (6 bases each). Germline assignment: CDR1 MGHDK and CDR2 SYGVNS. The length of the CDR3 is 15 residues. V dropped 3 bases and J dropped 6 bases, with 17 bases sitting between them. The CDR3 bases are TGTGCCAGCAGTGACTGGGGGGCAGGGCAGAAGACCCAGTACTTC. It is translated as CASSDWGAGQKTQYF.

The CDR3 here is CASSSDRGQGYTF. The CDR3, as DNA: TGTGCCAGTAGTTCCGACAGGGGGCAGGGCTACACCTTC. V usage is TRBV19 and J usage is TRBJ1-2, with 10 bases matching TRBD1. This CDR3 is 13 amino acids long. Germline loops: CDR1 LNHDA, CDR2 SQIVND (reference sequence). The junction had 5 bases not matched to a gene; V was cut back by 5 bases and J by 8 bases.

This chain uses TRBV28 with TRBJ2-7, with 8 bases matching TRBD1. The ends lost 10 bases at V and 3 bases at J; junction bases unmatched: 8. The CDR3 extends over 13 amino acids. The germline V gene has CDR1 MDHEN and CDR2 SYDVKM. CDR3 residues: CANRATGVYEQYV. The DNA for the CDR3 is TGTGCCAACAGGGCGACAGGGGTCTACGAGCAGTACGTC.

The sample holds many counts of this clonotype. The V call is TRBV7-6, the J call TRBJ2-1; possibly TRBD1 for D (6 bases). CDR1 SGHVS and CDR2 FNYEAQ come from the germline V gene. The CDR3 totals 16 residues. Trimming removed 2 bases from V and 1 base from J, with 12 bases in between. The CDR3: CASSLSTGISYNEQFF. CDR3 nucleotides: TGTGCCAGCAGCTTATCAACAGGGATATCCTACAATGAGCAGTTCTTC.

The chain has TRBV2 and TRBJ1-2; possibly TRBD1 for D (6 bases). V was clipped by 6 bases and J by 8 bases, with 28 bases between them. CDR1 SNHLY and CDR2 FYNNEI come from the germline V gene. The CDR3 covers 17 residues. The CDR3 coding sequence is TGTGCCAGCAGGTCCTACATTACGGGATCTCGAGGGGGAGGCTACACCTTC. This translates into CASRSYITGSRGGGYTF. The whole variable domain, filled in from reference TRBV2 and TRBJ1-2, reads EPEVTQTPSHQVTQMGQEVILRCVPISNHLYFYWYRQILGQKVEFLVSFYNNEISEKSEIFDDQFSVERPDGSNFTLKIRSTKLEDSAMYFCASRSYITGSRGGGYTFGSGTRLTVV.

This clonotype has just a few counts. The CDR3 DNA reads as TGTGCCAGCAGAAGGGGGTTGGGATCTTCCTATAATTCACCCCTCCACTTT. Translation gives CASRRGLGSSYNSPLHF. The chain links TRBV27 to TRBJ1-6; D is possibly TRBD1 (6 bases). CDR1 is MNHEY, CDR2 SMNVEV, per germline (reference sequence). The CDR3 is made up of 17 amino acids. V was shortened by 6 bases and J by 1 base, with 16 bases between the two germline ends.